This T cell receptor (beta chain) was identified during a study of cytomegalovirus exposure and HLA in healthy donors. V was pared by 0 bases and J by 4 bases, with 0 bases of the junction left unmatched. Germline values: CDR1 SGHRS, CDR2 YFSETQ. This CDR3 comprises 16 residues. Amplification used 60 Vbeta primers and 13 Jbeta primers. This table comes from immunoSEQ multiplex PCR, and its TCRdb copy is limited to in-frame clones, with some not included. The repertoire has roughly 200,000 clones, about 80% of them found once; the top ten carry about 1.9%. This chain links TRBV5-1 with TRBJ2-3, with TRBD2 identical over 15 bases. The source of this sequence is a man aged 25 to 40 in good health and CMV-seronegative. The sample was PBMCs. The CDR3, as DNA: TGCGCCAGCAGCTTGGGGACTAGCGGGGGGGCAGATACGCAGTATTTT. Translated, it gives CASSLGTSGGADTQYF.